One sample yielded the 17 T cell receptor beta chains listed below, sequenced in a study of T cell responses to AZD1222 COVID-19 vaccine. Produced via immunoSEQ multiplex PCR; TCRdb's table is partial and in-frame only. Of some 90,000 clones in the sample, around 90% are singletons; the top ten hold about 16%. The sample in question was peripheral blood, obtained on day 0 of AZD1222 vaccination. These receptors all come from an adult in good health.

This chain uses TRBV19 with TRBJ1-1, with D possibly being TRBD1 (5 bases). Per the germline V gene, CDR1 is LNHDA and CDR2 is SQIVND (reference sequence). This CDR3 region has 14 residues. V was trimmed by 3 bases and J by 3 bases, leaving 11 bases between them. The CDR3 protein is CASSIGRVYTEAFF. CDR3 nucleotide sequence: TGTGCCAGTAGTATTGGCAGGGTGTACACTGAAGCTTTCTTT.

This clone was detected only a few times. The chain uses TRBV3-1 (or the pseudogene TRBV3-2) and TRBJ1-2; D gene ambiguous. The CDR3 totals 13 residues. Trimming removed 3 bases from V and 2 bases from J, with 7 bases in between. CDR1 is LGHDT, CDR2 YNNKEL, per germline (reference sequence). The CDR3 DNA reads TGTGCCAGCAGCCATCCAGAGAACTATGGCTACACCTTC. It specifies CASSHPENYGYTF.

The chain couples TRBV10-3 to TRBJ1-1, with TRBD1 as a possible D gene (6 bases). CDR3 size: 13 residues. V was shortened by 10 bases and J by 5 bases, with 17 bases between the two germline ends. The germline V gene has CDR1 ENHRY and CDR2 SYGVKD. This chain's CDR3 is CASKQGGGTEAFF. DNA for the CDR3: TGTGCCAGCAAACAGGGTGGGGGGACTGAAGCTTTCTTT.

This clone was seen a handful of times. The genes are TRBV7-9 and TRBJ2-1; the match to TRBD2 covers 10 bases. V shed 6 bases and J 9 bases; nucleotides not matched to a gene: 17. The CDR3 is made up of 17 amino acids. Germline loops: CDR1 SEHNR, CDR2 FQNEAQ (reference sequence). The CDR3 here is CASRILAGPPKLSEQFF. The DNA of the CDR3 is TGTGCCAGCAGGATACTAGCGGGACCCCCCAAACTGAGTGAGCAGTTCTTC.

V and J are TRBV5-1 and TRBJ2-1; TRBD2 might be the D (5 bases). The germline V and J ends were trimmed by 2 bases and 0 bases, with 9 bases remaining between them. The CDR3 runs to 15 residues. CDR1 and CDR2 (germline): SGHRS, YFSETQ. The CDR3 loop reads CASSFTGSSYNEQFF. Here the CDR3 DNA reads TGCGCCAGCAGCTTCACGGGGAGCTCCTACAATGAGCAGTTCTTC.

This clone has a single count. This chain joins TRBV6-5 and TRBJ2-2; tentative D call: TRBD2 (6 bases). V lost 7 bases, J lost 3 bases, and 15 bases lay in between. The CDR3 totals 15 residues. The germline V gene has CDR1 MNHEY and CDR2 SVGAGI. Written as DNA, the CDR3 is TGTGCCAGCAAGCCCATGCGGGGTTACACCGGGGAGCTGTTTTTT. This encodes CASKPMRGYTGELFF.

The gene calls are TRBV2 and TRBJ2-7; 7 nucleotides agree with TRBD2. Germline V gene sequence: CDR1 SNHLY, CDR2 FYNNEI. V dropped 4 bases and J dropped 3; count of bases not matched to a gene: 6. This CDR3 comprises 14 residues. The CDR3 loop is CASSVERDFYEQYF. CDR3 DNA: TGTGCCAGCAGTGTTGAGCGGGACTTCTACGAGCAGTACTTC.

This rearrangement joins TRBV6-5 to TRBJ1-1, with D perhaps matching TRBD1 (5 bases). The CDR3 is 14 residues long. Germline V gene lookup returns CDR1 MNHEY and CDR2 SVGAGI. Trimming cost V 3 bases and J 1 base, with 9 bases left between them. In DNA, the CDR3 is TGTGCCAGCAGTTATGTGACAGAGAACACTGAAGCTTTCTTT. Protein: CASSYVTENTEAFF.

This CDR3 reads CASSLAAGNTEAFF. In DNA form, the CDR3 reads TGTGCCAGCAGCTTAGCGGCGGGAAACACTGAAGCTTTCTTT. This sequence joins TRBV7-9 and TRBJ1-1, with D uncertain. Trimming removed 0 bases from V and 2 bases from J, with 7 bases in between. The CDR3 extends over 14 amino acids. CDR1 and CDR2 from the germline V gene are SEHNR and FQNEAQ (reference sequence).

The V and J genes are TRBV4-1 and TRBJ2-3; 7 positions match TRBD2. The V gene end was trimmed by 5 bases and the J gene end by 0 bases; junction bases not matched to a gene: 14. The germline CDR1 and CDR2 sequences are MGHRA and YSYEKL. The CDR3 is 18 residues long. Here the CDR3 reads CASSLPPLSGTSTDTQYF. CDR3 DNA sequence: TGCGCCAGCAGCTTACCCCCGTTAAGCGGGACTAGCACAGATACGCAGTATTTT.

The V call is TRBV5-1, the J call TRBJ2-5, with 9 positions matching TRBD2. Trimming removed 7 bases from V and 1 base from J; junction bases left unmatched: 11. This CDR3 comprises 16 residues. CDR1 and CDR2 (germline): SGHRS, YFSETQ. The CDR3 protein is CASRETSGAIQETQYF. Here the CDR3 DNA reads TGCGCCAGCCGTGAGACTAGCGGCGCGATCCAAGAGACCCAGTACTTC.

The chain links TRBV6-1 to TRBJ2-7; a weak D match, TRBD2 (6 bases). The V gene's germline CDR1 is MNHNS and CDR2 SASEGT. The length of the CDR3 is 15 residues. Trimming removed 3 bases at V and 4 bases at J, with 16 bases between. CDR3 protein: CASSDPYLAEYEQYF. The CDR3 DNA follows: TGTGCCAGCAGTGACCCCTACTTAGCGGAGTACGAGCAGTACTTC.

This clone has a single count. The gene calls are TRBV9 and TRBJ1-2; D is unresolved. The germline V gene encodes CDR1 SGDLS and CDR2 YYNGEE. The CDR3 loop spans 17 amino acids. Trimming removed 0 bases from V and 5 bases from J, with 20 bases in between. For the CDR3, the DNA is TGTGCCAGCAGCGTAGTGGCGGGTGGGGAAAACTTGTATGGCTACACCTTC. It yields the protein CASSVVAGGENLYGYTF.

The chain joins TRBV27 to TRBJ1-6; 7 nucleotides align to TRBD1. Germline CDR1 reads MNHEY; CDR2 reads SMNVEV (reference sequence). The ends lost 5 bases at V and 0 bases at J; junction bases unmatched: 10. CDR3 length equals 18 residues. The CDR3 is CASSRRQGLSSYNSPLHF. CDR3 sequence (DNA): TGTGCCAGCAGTAGAAGACAGGGCCTGAGCTCCTATAATTCACCCCTCCACTTT.

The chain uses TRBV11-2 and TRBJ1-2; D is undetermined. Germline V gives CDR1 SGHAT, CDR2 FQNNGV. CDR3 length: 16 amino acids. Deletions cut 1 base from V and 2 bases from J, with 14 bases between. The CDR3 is CASSLAGVQRNYGYTF. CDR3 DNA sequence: TGTGCCAGCAGCTTAGCCGGGGTGCAGAGAAACTATGGCTACACCTTC.

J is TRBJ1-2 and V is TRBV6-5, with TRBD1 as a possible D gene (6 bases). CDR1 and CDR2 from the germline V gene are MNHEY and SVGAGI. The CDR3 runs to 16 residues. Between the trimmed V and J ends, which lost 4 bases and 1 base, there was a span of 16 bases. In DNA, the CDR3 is TGTGCCAGCAGTTGGGGGGCAGGGACTCTTAACTATGGCTACACCTTC. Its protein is CASSWGAGTLNYGYTF.

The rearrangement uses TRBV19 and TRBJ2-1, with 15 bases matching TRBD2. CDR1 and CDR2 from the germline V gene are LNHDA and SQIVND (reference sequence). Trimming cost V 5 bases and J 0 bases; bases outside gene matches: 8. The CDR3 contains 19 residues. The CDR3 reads CASSLGLAGGWTSYNEQFF. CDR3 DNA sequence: TGTGCCAGTAGTCTGGGACTAGCGGGAGGATGGACCTCCTACAATGAGCAGTTCTTC.